Listed here is a single TCR beta chain. Its antigen is still unknown. The PCR made use of 60 Vbeta and 13 Jbeta primers. Profiled with immunoSEQ multiplex PCR; TCRdb holds only in-frame clones, not every one. This sample has approximately 150,000 clones; 75% to 90% occur once, and the top ten carry approximately 2.9%. This sample is drawn from a study of cytomegalovirus exposure and HLA in healthy donors. Germline V gene data show CDR1 as MNHNS and CDR2 as SASEGT. CDR3 length equals 16 residues. The V and J ends lost 2 bases and 0 bases respectively, with 11 bases between them. Study-level points and caveats: High sensitivity and specificity were reportedly achieved when the classifier diagnosed cytomegalovirus status. An analysis was carried out later, and it reportedly showed fewer N-insertions in an Asian-associated ancestry cluster than the approximately 660-donor mean. The study found most TCR sequences rare, yet found some public TCRs in many donors.

Sample: PBMCs. The source of this sequence is a woman aged 30 to 39 in good health and CMV-seronegative. The rearrangement uses TRBV6-1 and TRBJ2-1; the D is unclear. The CDR3 loop reads CASSERQRSSYNEQFF. The DNA for the CDR3 is TGTGCCAGCAGTGAAAGGCAGAGGAGCTCCTACAATGAGCAGTTCTTC.